This T cell receptor (beta chain) was captured in a study of Graves' ophthalmopathy and Graves' hyperthyroidism. Study results and limitations: Built on 13 signatures, a model told ophthalmopathy apart from stable hyperthyroidism with roughly 88% sensitivity and 81.08% specificity. The model predicted progression of ophthalmopathy with a sensitivity of approximately 68%, and its specificity was roughly 77%.

Points on this clonotype: Its matching antigen is unknown.

Scientists amplified the TCR beta CDR3 regions from RNA transcripts. HTBI primers were used in a first-round RT-PCR, which preceded a second-round multiplex PCR. One entry per CDR3 protein results from TCRdb running MiXCR on the multiplex PCR reads. The data hold approximately 1.2 million distinct CDR3 sequences, with less than 45% observed a single time. Clinical symptoms, serum thyroxine, TRAb, thyroid ultrasound and orbital computed tomography formed the basis of diagnosis. CDR3 length: 16 amino acids. CDR1 SQVTM and CDR2 ANQGSEA come from the germline V gene. V was pared by 4 bases and J by 5 bases, with 11 bases of the junction left unmatched.

The sample was peripheral blood or thyroid tissue (not recorded which). The gene calls are TRBV29-1 and TRBJ1-4; 9 bases fit TRBD1. The clonotype was recovered from an adult man with Graves' hyperthyroidism. The CDR3 DNA is TGCAGCGTTGTACTAAACACAGGGGGCTGGAATGAAAAACTGTTTTTT. Encoded protein: CSVVLNTGGWNEKLFF.